This T cell receptor beta chain was recorded in a study of cytomegalovirus exposure and HLA in healthy donors (dated by TCRdb to about 2017). The study in broad terms: The approximately 710 repertoires of the first cohort and the roughly 120 validation repertoires were produced on the same platform, according to a later analysis. Along with the roughly 610-subject first cohort, a separate validation cohort of over a hundred different subjects was used. The study aimed to test whether cataloging public T cell receptors could reveal signatures of past pathogen exposure. To predict cytomegalovirus infection status, the study combined high-throughput TCR immunosequencing, statistical association of individual TCRs with disease status, and machine learning.

The trim is 6 bases for V and 6 bases for J, with a gap of 5 bases between the germline ends. CDR3 length: 11 amino acids, cysteine to phenylalanine. The sequence is cut down to CDR3 DNA, 33 bases in frame from base 1. The germline V gene encodes CDR1 MNHEY and CDR2 SVGAGI. Donors formed part of the validation cohort, which comprised 120 subjects and was distinct from the first cohort of under 800 subjects. This clone was detected only a few times. Which antigen it targets is not known. Per-base quality was not reported, and no clone a single base away is much larger than it. General findings and caveats noted by the study authors: Across donors, most TCR sequences were observed very rarely, whereas some public TCRs were present in many individuals. A few of the identified cytomegalovirus-associated TCR beta chains were confirmed in vitro to be specific for cytomegalovirus antigens. The study gave a list of some 150 TCR beta chains associated with cytomegalovirus. A later analysis lacked HLA typing for the validation cohort, so it scored co-occurrence in that cohort across all 120 or so repertoires. The authors suggested that the approach could potentially be generalized to other disease states and immunological phenotypes. Of the cluster scores, 85% to 95% were above 0 in a later analysis, which found that TCRs clustered in the first cohort also tended to co-occur in the approximately 130 validation repertoires. The classifier was reported to diagnose cytomegalovirus status with high specificity and sensitivity in both the original and validation cohorts.

Receptor amplification or capture employed the immunoSEQ multiplex PCR assay. The published analysis was carried out like this. To diagnose cytomegalovirus status from the catalog of TCR beta chain sequences, a statistical classification framework was built. Not all clones reach the TCRdb copy of this immuneACCESS table, which keeps in-frame sequences only. Checked studies attribute under half of the gap to unresolved V genes and leave the rest unexplained. For V, J and clone size, that table is used; D and trimming come from the DNA. Counted in this sample were about 66,000 clones; around 97% of them appeared once. The leading ten clones occupy around 1.5% of the sample.

Sequenced: PBMCs. The receptor was isolated from a woman younger than 30 in good health and CMV-seropositive. In this chain, TRBV6-5 is recombined with TRBJ2-2; matching of 5 bases hints at TRBD1 as the D gene. The CDR3 region: CASRGPGELFF. The DNA sequence is TGTGCCAGCAGGGGGCCCGGGGAGCTGTTTTTT.